The 2 T cell receptor beta chains reported below all come from one sample, sequenced in a study of blood T cell repertoires in COVID-19. Clones were read by immunoSEQ multiplex PCR, and TCRdb kept only the in-frame ones, dropping some. The profile shows about 100,000 clones, around 85% of them singletons. The specimen was peripheral blood. These receptors were taken from a human donor in a cohort sampled during active COVID-19.

The J gene is TRBJ2-6, the V gene TRBV5-1; tentatively, D is TRBD1 (7 bases). This CDR3 is 17 amino acids long. Germline V lookup: CDR1 SGHRS, CDR2 YFSETQ. The germline V and J ends were trimmed by 5 bases and 0 bases, with 15 bases remaining between them. The CDR3 reads CASRRVRGASGANVLTF. In DNA form, the CDR3 reads TGCGCCAGCAGGCGGGTCAGGGGGGCCTCTGGGGCCAACGTCCTGACTTTC.

V gene TRBV10-1 combines with J gene TRBJ2-7; 7 bases map to TRBD2. The CDR3 has 14 residues. Germline CDR1 is WNHNN and CDR2 is SYGVQD (reference sequence). The ends lost 3 bases at V and 3 bases at J; junction bases unmatched: 5. The CDR3 DNA follows: TGCGCCAGCAGTGACCCAGGGAGGGGCTACGAGCAGTACTTC. It yields the protein CASSDPGRGYEQYF.